Listed here are 10 T cell receptor beta chains from one sample, sequenced in a study of blood T cells in healthy people across ages. The authors ran a second PCR of about 6 to 11 cycles using a sample-barcoded 5' primer and a J-beta primer mix. TCRdb re-analysed the 5' RACE reads in MiXCR, keeping a single row per CDR3 protein. This table has some 930,000 distinct CDR3 sequences, approximately 32% appearing once. The data were also submitted as part of a second study, on T cells of mothers and their children.

The sequencing sample was made of blood. These receptors all stem from a woman aged 40 to 49 in good health.

This clonotype has ten or more counts. The rearrangement uses TRBV7-3 and TRBJ2-3; 10 bases map to TRBD2. The CDR3 contains 16 residues. V shed 5 bases and J 1 base; nucleotides not matched to a gene: 6. The germline V gene encodes CDR1 SGHTA and CDR2 FQGTGA. This CDR3 is CASSPSLAGGTDTQYF. DNA of the CDR3: TGTGCCAGCAGCCCATCCCTAGCGGGGGGCACAGATACGCAGTATTTT.

This rearrangement joins TRBV10-3 to TRBJ1-1, with TRBD1 matching 7 bases. Unmatched junction bases numbered 12, after V lost 6 bases and J lost 8 bases. The CDR3 has 14 residues. Germline V gene data show CDR1 as ENHRY and CDR2 as SYGVKD. CDR3 nucleotides: TGTGCCATCAGCGGGGACACAGGGGCCGAAGAAGCTTTCTTT. As protein: CAISGDTGAEEAFF.

This clonotype occurred a few times. The chain carries TRBV3-1 and TRBJ2-5; TRBD2 matches at 9 bases. The CDR3 totals 15 residues. V trimming: 2 bases; J trimming: 4 bases; junction bases outside the gene matches: 5. The V gene's germline CDR1 is LGHDT and CDR2 YNNKEL (reference sequence). CDR3 sequence reads: CASSQMAGGRETQYF. The CDR3 nucleotides read TGTGCCAGCAGCCAAATGGCGGGGGGGCGAGAGACCCAGTACTTC.

Comment on this clonotype: A much larger clone lies a single base off, so this may be a read error. This chain joins TRBV29-1 and TRBJ2-7, with D tentatively TRBD2 (6 bases). The germline CDR1 and CDR2 sequences are SQVTM and ANQGSEA. Deletions cut 1 base from V and 7 bases from J, with 8 bases between. CDR3 length: 11 amino acids. CDR3 residues: CSVEGGNEQYF. CDR3 DNA: TGCAGCGTTGAAGGCGGGAATGAGCAGTACTTC.

This clonotype has only a few counts. The chain links TRBV10-3 to TRBJ1-1, with D possibly matching TRBD1 (5 bases). Germline loops: CDR1 ENHRY, CDR2 SYGVKD. The V end lost 1 base, the J end lost 3 bases, and 9 bases lay between the germline ends. The CDR3 consists of 14 residues. The CDR3 DNA sequence: TGTGCCATCAGTGAGTGGGGGGGGGACACTGAAGCTTTCTTT. It codes for CAISEWGGDTEAFF.

The table lists this clonotype with a few counts. V is TRBV9 and J is TRBJ2-3, with TRBD2 as a possible D gene (6 bases). The CDR3 is made up of 16 amino acids. The V gene lost 3 bases and the J gene lost 0 bases, with 14 bases spanning the gap. The V gene's germline CDR1 is SGDLS and CDR2 YYNGEE. The CDR3, as DNA: TGTGCCAGCAGCGGGAGGACTACCTCTAGCACAGATACGCAGTATTTT. As protein: CASSGRTTSSTDTQYF.

With regard to this clonotype: Possible read error: a much larger clone is one base away. CDR3 in DNA: TGTGCCAGCAGCTCCGACGGGTATTGTGGCTACACCTTC. Protein sequence: CASSSDGYCGYTF. The rearrangement links TRBV7-6 to TRBJ1-2; D gene uncertain. Germline V gene lookup returns CDR1 SGHVS and CDR2 FNYEAQ. The CDR3 is 13 residues long. V lost 4 bases to trimming and J lost 7 bases, with 13 bases between them.

This clonotype appeared once. This clone may be a read error of a much larger clone one base away. The rearrangement links TRBV20-1 to TRBJ2-7; D unresolved. V shed 1 base and J shed 4 bases, with 11 bases lying between them. Germline loops: CDR1 DFQATT, CDR2 SNEGSKA (reference sequence). The length of the CDR3 is 13 residues. The CDR3 region has the DNA TGCAGTGCTAGAGGGGCATCAGCTTACGAGCAGTACTTC. Protein product: CSARGASAYEQYF.

V and J are TRBV29-1 and TRBJ1-5, with a tentative D call TRBD1 (5 bases). Trimming took off 5 bases at V and 1 base at J, with 6 bases between the two ends. The CDR3 is 12 residues long. Germline CDR1 SQVTM, CDR2 ANQGSEA. CDR3 amino acids: CSVSGSNQPQHF. CDR3 sequence (DNA): TGCAGCGTTTCAGGGAGCAATCAGCCCCAGCATTTT. The full variable domain, in which reference TRBV29-1 and TRBJ1-5 provide the parts outside the CDR3, is SAVISQKPSRDICQRGTSLTIQCQVDSQVTMMFWYRQQPGQSLTLIATANQGSEATYESGFVIDKFPISRPNLTFSTLTVSNMSPEDSSIYLCSVSGSNQPQHFGDGTRLSIL.

The chain combines TRBV2 with TRBJ2-1, with TRBD2 identical over 8 bases. The CDR3 has 17 amino acids. Germline-derived CDR1 and CDR2 are SNHLY and FYNNEI. With V trimmed by 7 bases and J by 2 bases, 13 bases remained unmatched. For the CDR3, the DNA is TGTGCCAGCAAGATCGCCAAGCGGGGGAGCCCCTACAATGAGCAGTTCTTC. It yields the protein CASKIAKRGSPYNEQFF.